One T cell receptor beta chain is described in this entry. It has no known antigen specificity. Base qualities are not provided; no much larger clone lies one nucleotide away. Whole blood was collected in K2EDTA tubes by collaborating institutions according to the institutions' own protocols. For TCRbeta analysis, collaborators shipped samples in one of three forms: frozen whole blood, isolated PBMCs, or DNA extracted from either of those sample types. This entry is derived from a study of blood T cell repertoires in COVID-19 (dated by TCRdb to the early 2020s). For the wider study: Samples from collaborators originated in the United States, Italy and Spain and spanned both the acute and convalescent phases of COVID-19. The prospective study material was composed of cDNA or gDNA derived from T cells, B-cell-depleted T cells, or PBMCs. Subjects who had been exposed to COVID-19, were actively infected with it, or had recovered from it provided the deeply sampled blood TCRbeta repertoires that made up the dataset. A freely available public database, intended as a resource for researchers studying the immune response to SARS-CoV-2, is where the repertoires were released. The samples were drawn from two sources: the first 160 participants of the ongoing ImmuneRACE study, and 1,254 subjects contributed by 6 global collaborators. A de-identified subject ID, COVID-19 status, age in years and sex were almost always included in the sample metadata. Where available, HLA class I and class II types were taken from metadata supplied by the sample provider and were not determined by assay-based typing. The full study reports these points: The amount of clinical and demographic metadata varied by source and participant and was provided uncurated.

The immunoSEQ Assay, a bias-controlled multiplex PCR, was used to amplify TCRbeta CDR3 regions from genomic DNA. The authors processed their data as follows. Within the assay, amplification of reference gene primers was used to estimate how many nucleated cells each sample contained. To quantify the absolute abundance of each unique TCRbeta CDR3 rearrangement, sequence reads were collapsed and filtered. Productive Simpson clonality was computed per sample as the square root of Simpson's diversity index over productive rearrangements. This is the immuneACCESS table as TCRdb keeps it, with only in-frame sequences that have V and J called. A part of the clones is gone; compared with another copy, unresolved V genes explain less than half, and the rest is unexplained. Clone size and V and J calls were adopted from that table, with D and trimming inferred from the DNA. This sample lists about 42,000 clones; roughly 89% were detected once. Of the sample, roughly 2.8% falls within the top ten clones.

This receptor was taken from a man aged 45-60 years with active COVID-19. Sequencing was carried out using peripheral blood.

The CDR3 amino acid sequence is: CASSYSPLSGYTF. The nucleotide sequence reads as follows: TGTGCCAGCAGTTACTCGCCTCTTAGCGGCTACACCTTC. The chain employs TRBV6-5 and TRBJ1-2, with no confidently assigned D gene. V drops 0 bases and J drops 8 bases, leaving 10 bases in between. From the cysteine through the phenylalanine, the CDR3 covers 13 amino acids. CDR3 DNA is the only sequence kept; it has 39 bases, read in frame from the first base. CDR1 and CDR2, looked up from the germline V gene, are MNHEY and SVGAGI.